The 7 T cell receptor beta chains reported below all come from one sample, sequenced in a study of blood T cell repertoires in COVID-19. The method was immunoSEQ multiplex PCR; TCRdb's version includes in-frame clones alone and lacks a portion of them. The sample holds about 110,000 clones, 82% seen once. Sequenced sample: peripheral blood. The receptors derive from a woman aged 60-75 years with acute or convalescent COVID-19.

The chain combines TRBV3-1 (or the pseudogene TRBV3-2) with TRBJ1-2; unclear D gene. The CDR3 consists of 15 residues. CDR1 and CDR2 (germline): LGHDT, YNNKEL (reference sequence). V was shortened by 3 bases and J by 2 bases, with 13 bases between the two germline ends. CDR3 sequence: CASSHGSSPNYGYTF. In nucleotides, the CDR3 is TGTGCCAGCAGCCATGGCTCCTCACCAAACTATGGCTACACCTTC.

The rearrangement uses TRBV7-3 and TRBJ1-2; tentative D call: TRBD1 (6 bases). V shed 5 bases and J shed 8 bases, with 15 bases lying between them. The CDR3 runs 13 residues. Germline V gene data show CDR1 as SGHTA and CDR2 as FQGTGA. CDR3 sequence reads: CASSEDGTYGYTF. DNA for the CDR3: TGTGCCAGCAGCGAAGACGGGACATACGGCTACACCTTC. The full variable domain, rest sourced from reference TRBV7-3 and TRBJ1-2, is GAGVSQTPSNKVTEKGKYVELRCDPISGHTALYWYRQSLGQGPEFLIYFQGTGAADDSGLPNDRFFAVRPEGSVSTLKIQRTERGDSAVYLCASSEDGTYGYTFGSGTRLTVV.

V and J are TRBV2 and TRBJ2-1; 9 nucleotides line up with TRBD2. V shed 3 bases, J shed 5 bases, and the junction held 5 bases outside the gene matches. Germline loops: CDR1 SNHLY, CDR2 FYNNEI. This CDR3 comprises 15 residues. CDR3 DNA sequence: TGTGCCAGCAGTGATCAGGGCGGGGGGGACAATGAGCAGTTCTTC. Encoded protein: CASSDQGGGDNEQFF.

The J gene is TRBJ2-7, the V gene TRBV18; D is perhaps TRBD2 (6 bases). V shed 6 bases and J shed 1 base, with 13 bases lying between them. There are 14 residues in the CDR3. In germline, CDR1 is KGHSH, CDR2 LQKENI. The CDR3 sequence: CASSPGSGSYEQYF. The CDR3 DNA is TGTGCCAGCTCCCCCGGGAGTGGGTCCTACGAGCAGTACTTC.

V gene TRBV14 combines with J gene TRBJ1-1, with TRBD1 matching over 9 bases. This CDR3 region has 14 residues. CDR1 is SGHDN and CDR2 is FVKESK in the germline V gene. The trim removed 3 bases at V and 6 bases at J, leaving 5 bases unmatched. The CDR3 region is CASSQGTGYPEAFF. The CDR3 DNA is TGTGCCAGCAGCCAGGGGACAGGGTACCCTGAAGCTTTCTTT.

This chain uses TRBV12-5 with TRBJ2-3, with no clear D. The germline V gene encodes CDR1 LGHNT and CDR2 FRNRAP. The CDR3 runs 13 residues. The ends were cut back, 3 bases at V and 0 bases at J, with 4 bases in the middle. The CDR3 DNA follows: TGTGCTAGTGGTTTCGGTAGCACAGATACGCAGTATTTT. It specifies CASGFGSTDTQYF.

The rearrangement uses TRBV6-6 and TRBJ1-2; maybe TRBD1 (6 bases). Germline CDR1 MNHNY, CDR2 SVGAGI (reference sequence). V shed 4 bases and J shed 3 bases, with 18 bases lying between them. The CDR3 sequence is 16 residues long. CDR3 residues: CASSSPTDRWDYGYTF. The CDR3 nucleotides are TGTGCCAGCAGTTCCCCAACGGACAGATGGGACTATGGCTACACCTTC.